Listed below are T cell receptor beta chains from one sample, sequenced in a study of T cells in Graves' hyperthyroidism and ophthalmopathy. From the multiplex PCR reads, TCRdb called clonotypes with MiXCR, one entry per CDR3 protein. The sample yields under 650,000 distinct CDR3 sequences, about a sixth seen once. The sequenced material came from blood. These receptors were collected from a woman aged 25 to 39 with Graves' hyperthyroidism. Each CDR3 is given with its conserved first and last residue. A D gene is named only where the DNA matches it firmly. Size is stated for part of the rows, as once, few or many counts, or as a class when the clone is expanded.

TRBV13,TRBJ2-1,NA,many,TGTGCCAGCAGCTTACGAGCTTATTTCGGTGACAATGAGCAGTTCTTC,CASSLRAYFGDNEQFF
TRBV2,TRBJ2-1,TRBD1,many,TGTGCCAGCTATGAGGCAGGGGGTAGTAATGAGCAGTTCTTC,CASYEAGGSNEQFF
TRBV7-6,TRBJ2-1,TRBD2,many,TGTGCCAGCAGCTCGTGGACTAGCATTTACGATGAGCAGTTCTTC,CASSSWTSIYDEQFF
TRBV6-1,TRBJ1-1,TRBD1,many,TGTGCCAGCAGTTATGACAGGGTGAACACTGAAGCTTTCTTT,CASSYDRVNTEAFF
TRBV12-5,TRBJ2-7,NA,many,TGTGCTAGTGGTTTATGGGGGGACGAGCAGTACTTC,CASGLWGDEQYF
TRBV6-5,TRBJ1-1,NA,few,TGTGCCAGCAGTTACCATCCGACAGGCCGATTACAGATCTTT,CASSYHPTGRLQIF
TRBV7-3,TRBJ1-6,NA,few,TGTGCCAGCAGCTTAACGCCTAATTCACCCCTCCACTTT,CASSLTPNSPLHF
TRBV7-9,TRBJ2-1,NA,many,TGTGCCAGCAGCTTTCGTACTAGCCGAGAAGAGGAGCAGTTCTTC,CASSFRTSREEEQFF
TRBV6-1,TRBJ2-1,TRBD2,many,TGTGCCAGCAACCCGAGCGGGAGCTCCTACAATGAGCAGTTCTTC,CASNPSGSSYNEQFF
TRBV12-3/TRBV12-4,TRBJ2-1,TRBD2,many,TGTGCCAGCAGTTTTGCCAGGGGACTAGACTCCAATGAGCAGTTCTTC,CASSFARGLDSNEQFF
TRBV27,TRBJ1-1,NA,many,TGTGCCAGCTCGACTGGCTTGAACACTGAAGCTTTCTTT,CASSTGLNTEAFF
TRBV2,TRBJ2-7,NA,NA,TGTGCCAGCTCACCACCGAACTATTTTAGCGGCTACGAGCAGTACTTC,CASSPPNYFSGYEQYF
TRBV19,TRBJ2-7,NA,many,TGTGCCAGTAGTACTAAGAGCAGTAACTACGAGCAGTACTTC,CASSTKSSNYEQYF
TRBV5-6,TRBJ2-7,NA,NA,TGTGCCAGCAGCTTGGGTGGTTGGGGGCCGGGCGAGCAGTACTTC,CASSLGGWGPGEQYF
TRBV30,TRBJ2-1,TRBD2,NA,TGTGCCTGGAGTGGGACTAGCGGGATATACAATGAGCAGTTCTTC,CAWSGTSGIYNEQFF
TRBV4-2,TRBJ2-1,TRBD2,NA,TGTGCCAGCAGCCTATATAGCGGGAGGGCCTCGAATGAGCAGTTCTTC,CASSLYSGRASNEQFF
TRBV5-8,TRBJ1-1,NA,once,TGTGCCAGCAGCTTGGGCGCAGGGATGGTGAACACTGAAGCTTTCTTT,CASSLGAGMVNTEAFF
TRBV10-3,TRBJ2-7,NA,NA,TGTGCCACCGCCTACAACTCCTACGAGCAGTACTTC,CATAYNSYEQYF
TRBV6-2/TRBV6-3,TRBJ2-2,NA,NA,TGTGCCAGCAGACCTCACCGGGGAACCGGGGAGCTGTTTTTT,CASRPHRGTGELFF
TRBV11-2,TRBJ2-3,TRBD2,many,TGTGCCAGCAGCTTTAATCCGACTAGCGGGAGCGCAGATACGCAGTATTTT,CASSFNPTSGSADTQYF
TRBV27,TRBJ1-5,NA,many,TGTGCCAGCAGCCTCACGGGGATCTATAGCAATCAGCCCCAGCATTTT,CASSLTGIYSNQPQHF
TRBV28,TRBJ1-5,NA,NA,TGTGCCAGCAGTCTGGGGACGCCAGGCCCGGGCCAGCCCCAGCATTTT,CASSLGTPGPGQPQHF
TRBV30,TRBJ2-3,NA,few,TGTGCCTGGAGTGATGTGCGAGTGGGCACAGATACGCAGTATTTT,CAWSDVRVGTDTQYF
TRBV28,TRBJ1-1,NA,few,TGTGCCAGCAGCTCAGGAACCTGGCGCACTGAAGCTTTCTTT,CASSSGTWRTEAFF
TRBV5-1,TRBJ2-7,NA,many,TGCGCCAGCAGCTTTGGACCGTCGTCTGACGAGCAGTACTTC,CASSFGPSSDEQYF
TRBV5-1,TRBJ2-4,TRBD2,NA,TGCGCCAGCAGCCGTGCTAGCGGTCTAGCCAAAAACATTCAGTACTTC,CASSRASGLAKNIQYF
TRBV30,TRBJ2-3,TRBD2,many,TGTGCCTGGTCGCGGGAGGGGCTTAGCACAGATACGCAGTATTTT,CAWSREGLSTDTQYF
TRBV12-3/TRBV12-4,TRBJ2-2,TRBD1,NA,TGTGCCAGCAGCCGACCGACGACAGGGTCTTTTACCGGGGAGCTGTTTTTT,CASSRPTTGSFTGELFF
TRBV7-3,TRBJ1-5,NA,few,TGTGCCAGCAGCTTAAAAGCAGGGAATCAGCCCCAGCATTTT,CASSLKAGNQPQHF
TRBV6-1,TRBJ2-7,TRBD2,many,TGTGCCAGCAGTGAACTACTAGCGGGAGGAGGAGAGCAGTACTTC,CASSELLAGGGEQYF
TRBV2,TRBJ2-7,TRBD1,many,TGTGCCAGCACCCCGACAGGGTTTGGGACCTACGAGCAGTACTTC,CASTPTGFGTYEQYF
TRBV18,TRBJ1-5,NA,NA,TGTGCCAGCTCACCATCGGCAGGGGGCAATCAGCCCCAGCATTTT,CASSPSAGGNQPQHF
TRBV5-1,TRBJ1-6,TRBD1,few,TGCGCCAGCAGCTCCGCCGGACAGGGGGCCTCACCCCTCCACTTT,CASSSAGQGASPLHF
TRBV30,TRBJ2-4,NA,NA,TGTGCCTGGCCGGGCCCAATAGCCAAAAACATTCAGTACTTC,CAWPGPIAKNIQYF
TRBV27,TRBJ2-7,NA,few,TGTGCCAGCAGCCAATGGACAGTAGGACCCTACGAGCAGTACTTC,CASSQWTVGPYEQYF
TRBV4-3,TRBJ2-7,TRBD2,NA,TGCGCCAGCAGCCAAATGACTAGCAGCTACGAGCAGTACTTC,CASSQMTSSYEQYF
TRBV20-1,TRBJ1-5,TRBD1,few,TGCAGTGCCCACTGGACAGGTAGCAATCAGCCCCAGCATTTT,CSAHWTGSNQPQHF
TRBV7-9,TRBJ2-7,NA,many,TGTGCCGGTGGGTCCCTCTACGAGCAGTACTTC,CAGGSLYEQYF
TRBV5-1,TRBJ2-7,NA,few,TGCGCCAGCAGGAAAGGGGGTGAGTACGACGAGCAGTACTTC,CASRKGGEYDEQYF
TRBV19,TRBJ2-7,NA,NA,TGTGCCAGTAGTATATCGACTACCTCTTACGAGCAGTACTTC,CASSISTTSYEQYF
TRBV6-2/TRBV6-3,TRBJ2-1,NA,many,TGTGCCAGCAGTTTCGGGAAGGATGAGCAGTTCTTC,CASSFGKDEQFF
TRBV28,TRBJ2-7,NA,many,TGTGCCAGCAGTCCCCTCCCAGCGGAGAGCTCCTACGAGCAGTACTTC,CASSPLPAESSYEQYF
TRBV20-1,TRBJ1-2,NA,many,TGCAGTGCTGCCGGTGGGGAAGTTATGGCTAACTATGGCTACACCTTC,CSAAGGEVMANYGYTF
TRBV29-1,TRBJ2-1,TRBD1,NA,TGCAGCGTTGAGGGACAGTCGCACCCTCCCATCAATGAGCAGTTCTTC,CSVEGQSHPPINEQFF
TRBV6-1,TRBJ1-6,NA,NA,TGTGCCAGCAGTGAGAAGGCGAGGGAAGGGCCCCTCCACTTT,CASSEKAREGPLHF
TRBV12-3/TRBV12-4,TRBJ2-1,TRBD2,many,TGTGCCAGCAGTTTAGCAGCGGGAGGGCCGGAAAATGAGCAGTTCTTC,CASSLAAGGPENEQFF
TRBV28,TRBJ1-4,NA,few,TGTGCCAGCAGTTTATTGGGGGAGGCAGGAACTAATGAAAAACTGTTTTTT,CASSLLGEAGTNEKLFF
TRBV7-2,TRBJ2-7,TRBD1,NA,TGTGCCAGCGGCGAGGACAGGGGCACATCCTACGAGCAGTACTTC,CASGEDRGTSYEQYF
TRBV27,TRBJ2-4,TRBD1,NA,TGTGCCAGCAGTACACTACAGGGGCCCAAAAACATTCAGTACTTC,CASSTLQGPKNIQYF